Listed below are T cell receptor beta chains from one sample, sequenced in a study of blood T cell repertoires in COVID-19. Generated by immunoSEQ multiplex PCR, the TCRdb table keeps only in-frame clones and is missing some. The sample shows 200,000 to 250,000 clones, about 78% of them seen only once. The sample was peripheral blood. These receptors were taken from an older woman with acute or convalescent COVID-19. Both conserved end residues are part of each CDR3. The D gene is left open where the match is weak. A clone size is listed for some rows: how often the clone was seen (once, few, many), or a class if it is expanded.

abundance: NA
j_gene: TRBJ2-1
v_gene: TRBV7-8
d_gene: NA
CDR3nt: TGTGCCAGCAGCTTAAAGCGAGGTGTGAACTCCTACAATGAGCAGTTCTTC
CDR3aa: CASSLKRGVNSYNEQFF

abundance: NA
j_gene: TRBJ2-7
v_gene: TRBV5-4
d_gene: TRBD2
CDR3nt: TGTGCCAGCACAGGTCTAGCGGGTTACGAGCAGTACTTC
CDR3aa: CASTGLAGYEQYF

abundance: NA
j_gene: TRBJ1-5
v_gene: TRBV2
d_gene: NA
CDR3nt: TGTGCCAGCAGCGCCCGCTGGTCGGTAAGCAATCAGCCCCAGCATTTT
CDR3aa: CASSARWSVSNQPQHF

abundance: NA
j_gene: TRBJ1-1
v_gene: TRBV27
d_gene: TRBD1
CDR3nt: TGTGCCAGCAGTTTATCAGGGGGCAGGACTGAAGCTTTCTTT
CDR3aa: CASSLSGGRTEAFF

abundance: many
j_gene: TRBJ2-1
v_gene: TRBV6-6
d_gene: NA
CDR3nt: TGTGCCAGCAGCCGACCCAGGAATGAGCAGTTCTTC
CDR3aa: CASSRPRNEQFF

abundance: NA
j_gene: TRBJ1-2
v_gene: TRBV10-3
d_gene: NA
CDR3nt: TGTGCCATCAGTCCACAGGGAGGGAGTGGCTACACCTTC
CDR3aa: CAISPQGGSGYTF

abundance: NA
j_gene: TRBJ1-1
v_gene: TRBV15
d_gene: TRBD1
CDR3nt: TGTGCCACCAGCAGTGACAGGGGCACTGAAGCTTTCTTT
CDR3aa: CATSSDRGTEAFF

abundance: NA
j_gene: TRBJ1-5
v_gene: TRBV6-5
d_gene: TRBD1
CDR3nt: TGTGCCAGCAGAGTGAGACAGGGAGGTCAGCCCCAGCATTTT
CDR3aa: CASRVRQGGQPQHF

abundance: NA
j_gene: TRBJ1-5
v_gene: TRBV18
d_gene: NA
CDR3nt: TGTGCCAGCTCTAGAAGCGGCAATCAGCCCCAGCATTTT
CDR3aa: CASSRSGNQPQHF

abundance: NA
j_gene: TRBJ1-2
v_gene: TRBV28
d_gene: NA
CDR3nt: TGTGCCAGCAGAGTACAGGGTGGTAACTATGGCTACACCTTC
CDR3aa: CASRVQGGNYGYTF

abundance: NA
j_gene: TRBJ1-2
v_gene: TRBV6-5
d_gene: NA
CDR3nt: TGTGCCAGCATTCCAACCGGTTATAGTGGCTACACCTTC
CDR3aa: CASIPTGYSGYTF

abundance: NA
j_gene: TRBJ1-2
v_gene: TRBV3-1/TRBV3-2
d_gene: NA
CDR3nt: TGTGCCAGCAGACACAGGGAGAGGAATGGCTACACCTTC
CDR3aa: CASRHRERNGYTF

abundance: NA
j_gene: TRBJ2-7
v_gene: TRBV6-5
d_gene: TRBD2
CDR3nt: TGTGCCAGCAGGAACCTAGCGGGAGTCCACGAGCAGTACTTC
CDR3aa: CASRNLAGVHEQYF

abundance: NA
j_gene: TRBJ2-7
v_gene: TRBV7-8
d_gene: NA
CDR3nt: TGTGCCAGCAGCTCGGAGGGAGCCACCTACGAGCAGTACTTC
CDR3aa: CASSSEGATYEQYF

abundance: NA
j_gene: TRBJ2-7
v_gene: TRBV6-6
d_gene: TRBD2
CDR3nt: TGTGCCAGCAGAGAAGTAGCGGGAGGGTACGAGCAGTACTTC
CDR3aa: CASREVAGGYEQYF

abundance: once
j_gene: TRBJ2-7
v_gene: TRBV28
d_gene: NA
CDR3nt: TGTGCCAGCAGTAGGCAGGGCTTATACGAGCAGTACTTC
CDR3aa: CASSRQGLYEQYF

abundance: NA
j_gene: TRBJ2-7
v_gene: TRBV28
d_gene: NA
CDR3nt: TGTGCCAGCAGCACCCCGGACGAGCAGTACTTC
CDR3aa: CASSTPDEQYF

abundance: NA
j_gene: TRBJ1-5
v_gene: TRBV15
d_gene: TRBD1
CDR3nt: TGTGCCACCAGCCCGGAGGGGGCTGGGCGTCAGCCCCAGCATTTT
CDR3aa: CATSPEGAGRQPQHF

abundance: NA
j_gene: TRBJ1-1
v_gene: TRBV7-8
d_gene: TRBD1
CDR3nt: TGTGCCAGCAGCCTAGGGACAGGGGGCTTGAACACTGAAGCTTTCTTT
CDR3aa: CASSLGTGGLNTEAFF

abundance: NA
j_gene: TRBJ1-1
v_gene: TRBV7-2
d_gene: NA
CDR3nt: TGTGCCAGCAGCGGGGGGATTGCGAACACTGAAGCTTTCTTT
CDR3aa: CASSGGIANTEAFF

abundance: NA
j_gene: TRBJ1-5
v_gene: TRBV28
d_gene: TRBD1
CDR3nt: TGTGCCAGCAGCACAGGGGGCTATAGCAATCAGCCCCAGCATTTT
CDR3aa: CASSTGGYSNQPQHF

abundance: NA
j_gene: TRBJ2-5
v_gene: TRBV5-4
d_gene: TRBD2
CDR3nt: TGTGCCAGCAGCTTGGTGGCTAGCGGAAATTTAGAGACCCAGTACTTC
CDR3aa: CASSLVASGNLETQYF

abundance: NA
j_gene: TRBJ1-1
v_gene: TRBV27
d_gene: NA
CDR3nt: TGTGCCAGCAGATACATACAGGGTACTGAAGCTTTCTTT
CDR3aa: CASRYIQGTEAFF

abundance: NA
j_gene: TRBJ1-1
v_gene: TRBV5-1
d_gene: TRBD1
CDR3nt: TGCGTCAGCAGCTTGGGACAGACCACTGAAGCTTTCTTT
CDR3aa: CVSSLGQTTEAFF

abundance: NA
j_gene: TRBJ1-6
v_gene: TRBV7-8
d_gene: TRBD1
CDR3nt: TGTGCCAGCAGCCATGGGACAGGGGGCTCCTATAATTCACCCCTCCACTTT
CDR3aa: CASSHGTGGSYNSPLHF

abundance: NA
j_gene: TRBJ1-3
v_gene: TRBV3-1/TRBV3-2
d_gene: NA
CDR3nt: TGTGCCAGCAGTGAGGACAGAGTCTCTGGAAACACCATATATTTT
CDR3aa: CASSEDRVSGNTIYF

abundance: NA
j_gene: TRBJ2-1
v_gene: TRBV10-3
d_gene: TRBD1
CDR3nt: TGTGCCATCAGTGCCCAGGGGGATGAGCAGTTCTTC
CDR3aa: CAISAQGDEQFF

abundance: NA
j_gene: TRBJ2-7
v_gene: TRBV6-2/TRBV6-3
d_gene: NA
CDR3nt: TGTGCCAGCAGTTACTCTAGGGACTCCTCCTACGAGCAGTACTTC
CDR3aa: CASSYSRDSSYEQYF

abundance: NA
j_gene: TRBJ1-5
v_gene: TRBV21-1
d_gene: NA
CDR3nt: TGTGCCAGCAGCAAAGTCCAGGGTAAGAAGCCCCAGCATTTT
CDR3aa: CASSKVQGKKPQHF

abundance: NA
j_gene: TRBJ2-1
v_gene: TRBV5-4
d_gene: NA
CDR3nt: TGTGCCAGCAGCCTAGGGACTGACTACTCCTACAATGAGCAGTTCTTC
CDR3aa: CASSLGTDYSYNEQFF

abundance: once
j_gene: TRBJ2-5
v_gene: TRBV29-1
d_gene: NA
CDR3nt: TGCAGCGTTGAGAGGGTCAGACACCAAGAGACCCAGTACTTC
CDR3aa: CSVERVRHQETQYF

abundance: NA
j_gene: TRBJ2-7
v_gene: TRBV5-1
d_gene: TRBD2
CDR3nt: TGCGCCAGCAGCTTTCTAGCGGGAGGGCCGGGTGAGCAGTACTTC
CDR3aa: CASSFLAGGPGEQYF

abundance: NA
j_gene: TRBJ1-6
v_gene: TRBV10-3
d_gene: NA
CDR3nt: TGTGCCATCAGTGATAGCGGGGGGCATAATTCACCCCTCCACTTT
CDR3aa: CAISDSGGHNSPLHF

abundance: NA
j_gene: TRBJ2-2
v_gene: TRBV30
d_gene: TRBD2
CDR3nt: TGTGCCTGGAGTGCCCCCCGGACTAGCGGGATAGCCGGGGAGCTGTTTTTT
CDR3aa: CAWSAPRTSGIAGELFF

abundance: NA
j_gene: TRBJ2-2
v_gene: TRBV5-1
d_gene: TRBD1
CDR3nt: TGCGCCAGCAGCGACAGGGGGCTATCGGACACCGGGGAGCTGTTTTTT
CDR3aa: CASSDRGLSDTGELFF

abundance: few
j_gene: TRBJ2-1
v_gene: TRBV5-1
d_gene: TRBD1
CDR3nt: TGCGCCAGCAGCTTGGCAGGACAGGGGGACAATGAGCAGTTCTTC
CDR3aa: CASSLAGQGDNEQFF

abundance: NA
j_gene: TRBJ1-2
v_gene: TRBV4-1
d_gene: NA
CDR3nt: TGCGCCAGCAGCCAAGATCTCTCCAGGGGCTCCTATGGCTACACCTTC
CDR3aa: CASSQDLSRGSYGYTF

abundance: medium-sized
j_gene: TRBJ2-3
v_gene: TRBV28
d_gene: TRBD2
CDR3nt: TGTGCCAGCAGTCCAGGACTAGCGGGAGGGCCTGGCACAGATACGCAGTATTTT
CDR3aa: CASSPGLAGGPGTDTQYF

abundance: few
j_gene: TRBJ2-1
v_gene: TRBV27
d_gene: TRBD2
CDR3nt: TGTGCCAGCAGTTTAGGTGGCGGGAGTCTGTTCTTC
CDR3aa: CASSLGGGSLFF

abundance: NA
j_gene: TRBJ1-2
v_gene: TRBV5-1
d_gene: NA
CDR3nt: TGCGCCAGCAGCGATAGACAGCACTATGGCTACACCTTC
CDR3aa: CASSDRQHYGYTF

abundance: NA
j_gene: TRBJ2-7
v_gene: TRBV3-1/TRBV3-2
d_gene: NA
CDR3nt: TGTGCCAGCAGCCGACTAGGAGGACAAGAGCAGTACTTC
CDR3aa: CASSRLGGQEQYF

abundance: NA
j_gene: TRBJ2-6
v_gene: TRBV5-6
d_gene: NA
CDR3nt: TGTGCCAGCAGCTTTGTCGGAGCGGCCAACGTCCTGACTTTC
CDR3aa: CASSFVGAANVLTF

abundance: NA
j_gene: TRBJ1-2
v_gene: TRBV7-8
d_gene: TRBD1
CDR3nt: TGTGCCAGCAGCTCTCCGGGACAGGGCGGCTATGGCTACACCTTC
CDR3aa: CASSSPGQGGYGYTF

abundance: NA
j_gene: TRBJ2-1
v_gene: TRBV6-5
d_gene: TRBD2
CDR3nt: TGTGCCAGCGAATGGGGCGGGGGTTCGAATGAGCAGTTCTTC
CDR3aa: CASEWGGGSNEQFF

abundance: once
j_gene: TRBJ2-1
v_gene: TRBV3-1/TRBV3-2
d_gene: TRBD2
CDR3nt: TGTGCCAGCAGCCTCAAGACTAGCGGAGGTTACAATGAGCAGTTCTTC
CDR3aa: CASSLKTSGGYNEQFF

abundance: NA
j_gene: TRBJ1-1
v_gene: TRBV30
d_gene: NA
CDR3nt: TGTGCCTGGGCCCCTAAAAGGAACACTGAAGCTTTCTTT
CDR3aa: CAWAPKRNTEAFF

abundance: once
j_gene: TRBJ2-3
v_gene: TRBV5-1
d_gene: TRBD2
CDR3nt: TGCGCCAGCACTACGCTTTCGGGAGGGCCGTGGGGCACAGATACGCAGTATTTT
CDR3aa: CASTTLSGGPWGTDTQYF

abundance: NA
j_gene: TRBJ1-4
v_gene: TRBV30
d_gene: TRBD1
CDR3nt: TGTGCCTGGAGTGTACCCCCGACAGGGAGAGTCGAAAAACTGTTTTTT
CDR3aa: CAWSVPPTGRVEKLFF

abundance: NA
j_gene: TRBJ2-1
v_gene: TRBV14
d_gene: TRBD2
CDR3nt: TGTGCCAGCAGCCATTACCCCGGGACTAGCGGGTACAATGAGCAGTTCTTC
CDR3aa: CASSHYPGTSGYNEQFF

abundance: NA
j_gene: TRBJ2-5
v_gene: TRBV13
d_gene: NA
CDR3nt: TGTGCCACCGCGGGTTCCTTGAAAGAGACCCAGTACTTC
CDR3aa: CATAGSLKETQYF

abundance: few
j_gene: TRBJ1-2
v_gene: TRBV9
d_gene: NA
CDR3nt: TGTGCCAGCAGCGTAGGGTCCCGTTTAGCCTATGGCTACACCTTC
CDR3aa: CASSVGSRLAYGYTF

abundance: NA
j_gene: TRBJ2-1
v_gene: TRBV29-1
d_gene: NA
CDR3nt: TGCAGCGTTGCTAGCCACGGGTTGGGTGAGCAGTTCTTC
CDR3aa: CSVASHGLGEQFF

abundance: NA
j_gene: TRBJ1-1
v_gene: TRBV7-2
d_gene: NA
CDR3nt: TGTGCCAGCAGCTTCAGCGGGAACACTGAAGCTTTCTTT
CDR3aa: CASSFSGNTEAFF

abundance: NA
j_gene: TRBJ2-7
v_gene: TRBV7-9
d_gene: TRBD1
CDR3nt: TGTGCCAGCAGCACACCCCTCGGGGGACAGGGCTTGTACTTCTACGAGCAGTACTTC
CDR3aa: CASSTPLGGQGLYFYEQYF

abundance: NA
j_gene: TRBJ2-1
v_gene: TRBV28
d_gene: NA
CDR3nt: TGTGCCAGCAGTTTATGGGGGCAGACCTCCTACAATGAGCAGTTCTTC
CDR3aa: CASSLWGQTSYNEQFF

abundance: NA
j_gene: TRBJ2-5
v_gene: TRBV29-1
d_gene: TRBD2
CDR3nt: TGCAGCGTCCAACTAGCGGGAGGGCAAGAGACCCAGTACTTC
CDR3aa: CSVQLAGGQETQYF

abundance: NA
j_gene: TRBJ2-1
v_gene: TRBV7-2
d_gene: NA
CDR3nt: TGTGCCAGCAGCCGTGGGGGGAGCTCCTACAATGAGCAGTTCTTC
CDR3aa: CASSRGGSSYNEQFF

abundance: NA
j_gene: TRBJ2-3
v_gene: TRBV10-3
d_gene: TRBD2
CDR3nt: TGTGCCATCAGTGAGTCGATTGGCGGGAGCGGCACAGATACGCAGTATTTT
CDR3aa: CAISESIGGSGTDTQYF

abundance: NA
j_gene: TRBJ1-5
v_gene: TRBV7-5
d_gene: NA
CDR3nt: TGTGTCAGAAGCTTAATAATCGGGGCAGGGGGAAATCAGCCCCAGCATTTT
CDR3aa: CVRSLIIGAGGNQPQHF